These T cell receptor beta chains were read from a single sample in a study of tumor-infiltrating lymphocytes in primary liver carcinoma. TCRdb independently ran MiXCR on the multiplex PCR reads; one entry per CDR3 protein. The sample lists approximately 110,000 distinct CDR3 sequences, 64% occurring once. Sequencing was done on a sample of liver tumor tissue from sampling region 3. The source is a woman aged 55-70 years with primary liver carcinoma and hepatitis B virus infection. CDR3s include the opening cysteine and the closing phenylalanine or tryptophan. The D gene is left open where the match is weak. The listing skips clone size in some rows; elsewhere it reads once, few, many or a size class.

cdr3_length	v_call	d_call	j_call	clone_size	cdr3_nt	cdr3_aa
12	TRBV6-6	TRBD1	TRBJ1-3	-	TGTGCCAGCAAGGGGACAGGAATCACCATATATTTT	CASKGTGITIYF
16	TRBV28	TRBD1	TRBJ2-5	-	TGTGTCAGCAGTCCAAGGGACAGGGGGCACGTTGAGACCCAGTACTTC	CVSSPRDRGHVETQYF
14	TRBV5-1	-	TRBJ1-1	-	TGCGCCAGCAGCTTAGTGATAGCGAACACTGAAGCTTTCTTT	CASSLVIANTEAFF
13	TRBV28	-	TRBJ1-6	once	TGTGCTAGCTTCTCGGGAGTGAATCCACCCCTCCACTTT	CASFSGVNPPLHF
14	TRBV12-3/TRBV12-4	-	TRBJ2-7	-	TGTGCCAGCAGTTTAGCTGCTGGGTCCTACGAGCAGCGCTTC	CASSLAAGSYEQRF
14	TRBV29-1	TRBD2	TRBJ2-5	many	TGCAGCGTTGATCCGGGGGGATCGAAGGAGACCCAGTACTTC	CSVDPGGSKETQYF
14	TRBV5-6	TRBD1	TRBJ2-1	many	TGTGCCAGCAGCTCCCGGACAGGGGGAAGTGAGCAGTTCTTC	CASSSRTGGSEQFF
14	TRBV5-1	-	TRBJ2-7	many	TGCGCCAGCAGCTTGCTCAGCAGCTCCTACGAGCAGTACTTC	CASSLLSSSYEQYF
15	TRBV11-2	-	TRBJ2-3	-	TGTGCCAGCAGCCCCCTGACAAGGGGCACGGATACGCAGTATTTT	CASSPLTRGTDTQYF
15	TRBV11-2	-	TRBJ2-1	-	TGTGCCAGAAGTTTAGAGGGAGGAAGTATCGGTGAGCGGTTCTTC	CARSLEGGSIGERFF
14	TRBV6-1	-	TRBJ2-7	many	TGTGCCAGCAGTGAAGCGCAGGGTCCCTACGAGCAGTACTTC	CASSEAQGPYEQYF
15	TRBV2	TRBD2	TRBJ2-1	once	TGTGCCAGCAGTGATTGGGCGGGAGCTTACAATGAGCAGTTCTTC	CASSDWAGAYNEQFF
14	TRBV5-4	-	TRBJ1-1	few	TGTGCCAGCAGCTTGGCCGGGGTGCGGACTGAAGCTTTCTTT	CASSLAGVRTEAFF
13	TRBV30	TRBD1	TRBJ1-5	-	TGTGCCTGGGACAGGGGAAGGGGTCAGCCCCACCATTTT	CAWDRGRGQPHHF
16	TRBV2	-	TRBJ2-6	-	TGTGCCAGCAGTGGAGGACGGAGCTCTGGGGCCAACGTCCTGACTTTC	CASSGGRSSGANVLTF
15	TRBV11-2	-	TRBJ1-2	-	TGTGCCAGCAGCTTAGTCGTGGGGCCGGACTATGACTACACCTTC	CASSLVVGPDYDYTF
15	TRBV11-3	-	TRBJ2-5	-	TGTGCCAGCAGCCAGAGCCAGCAGGGCGGGGAGACCCAATACTTC	CASSQSQQGGETQYF
15	TRBV11-3	-	TRBJ2-1	-	TGTGCCAGTAGCCAGACTAGTGGAGTTTACATTGAGCAGTTCTTC	CASSQTSGVYIEQFF
12	TRBV29-1	-	TRBJ1-1	-	TGCAGCGTTTCCTGGTCGAACATTGAAGCTTTCTTT	CSVSWSNIEAFF
13	TRBV11-2	-	TRBJ2-5	-	TGTGCCTGCAGTTTAGAATCCGAGGGGACCCAGTACTTC	CACSLESEGTQYF
13	TRBV6-4	-	TRBJ2-2	-	TGTGCCAGCAGTGACGGGTACACCGTGGAGCTGTTTTTT	CASSDGYTVELFF
13	TRBV2	TRBD1	TRBJ1-2	-	TGTGCCAGCACTCGGACAGGGGGCGCTGGCTACACCTTC	CASTRTGGAGYTF
17	TRBV28	TRBD2	TRBJ2-3	many	TGTGCCAGCAGTACCCCGGAGGGGAGCGGGAGGGGAGATACGCAGTATTTT	CASSTPEGSGRGDTQYF
18	TRBV7-9	-	TRBJ1-3	-	TGTGCCAGCAGCAACCTTTTCGGGTCAGGTGACTCTGGAAACACCATATATTTT	CASSNLFGSGDSGNTIYF
18	TRBV5-7	TRBD1	TRBJ2-6	many	TGTGCCAGCAGCTTCGTCGGGACAGGGACAGCTGGGGCCAACGTCCTGACTTTC	CASSFVGTGTAGANVLTF
15	TRBV7-2	TRBD2	TRBJ2-7	few	TGTGCCAGCAGCCCAGCAGGACTAGCCCCTTACGAGCAGTACTTC	CASSPAGLAPYEQYF
13	TRBV24-1	-	TRBJ2-2	-	TGTGCCACCAGTAATCCCTACACCGGGGAGTTGTTTTTT	CATSNPYTGELFF
14	TRBV6-6	-	TRBJ2-7	-	TGTACCAGCAGTTATGACCCCTCCTACAATGAGCAGTACTTC	CTSSYDPSYNEQYF
16	TRBV5-1	TRBD1	TRBJ2-7	-	TGCGCCATCAGCTGGGATGGACAGGGGTTGGCCTACGAGCAGTACTTC	CAISWDGQGLAYEQYF
15	TRBV20-1	-	TRBJ2-5	-	TGCAGTGCTTCAGGGGCCCCGAGGTACCAAGCGACCCAGTACTTC	CSASGAPRYQATQYF
13	TRBV10-2	-	TRBJ2-2	many	TGCGCCAGCAGTGACCGTACCACCGGGGAGCTGTTTTTT	CASSDRTTGELFF
15	TRBV11-1	TRBD1	TRBJ2-7	-	TGTGCCAGCAGCTACCTACAGGGGCCATTCTACAAGCAGTACTTC	CASSYLQGPFYKQYF
14	TRBV11-2	-	TRBJ2-7	medium-sized	TGTGCCAGCAGCTTAGAGGACTACGGCTACGAGCAGTACTTC	CASSLEDYGYEQYF
15	TRBV29-1	TRBD2	TRBJ2-3	-	TGCAGTGTTAAGGGAGGGGCAGGACCCACAGATACGCGGTATTTT	CSVKGGAGPTDTRYF
13	TRBV29-1	-	TRBJ1-1	many	TGCAGCGGACTGACATATGGGGGCACTGAAGCTTTCTTT	CSGLTYGGTEAFF
15	TRBV11-2	-	TRBJ2-1	-	TGTGCCAGCAGCTTAGTGGACGGCACTTCCTTTGGGCCGTTCTTC	CASSLVDGTSFGPFF
14	TRBV6-5	TRBD2	TRBJ2-3	-	TGTGTCATTGGAGCTAGCGGGGCCACAGATACGCAGTATTTT	CVIGASGATDTQYF
14	TRBV11-2	-	TRBJ2-7	-	TGTGCCGGCAGCTGGACGGGAGAGCCATACGAGCAGTACTTC	CAGSWTGEPYEQYF
12	TRBV30	-	TRBJ1-6	many	TGTGCCTGGAGGGGATCGCGTTCACCCCTCCACTTT	CAWRGSRSPLHF
13	TRBV4-2	-	TRBJ1-1	-	TGTGCCAACAGCCAATTAGAGAACACTGAAGCTTTCTTT	CANSQLENTEAFF
14	TRBV6-1	-	TRBJ2-3	-	TGTGCCAGCAGTAAGCAGGGAGGTACAGATATGCAGTATTTT	CASSKQGGTDMQYF
15	TRBV28	TRBD2	TRBJ2-1	few	TGTGCCAGCAGTGGGATGGCGGGAGGCAGGAATGAGCAGTTCTTC	CASSGMAGGRNEQFF
16	TRBV7-8	-	TRBJ2-7	many	TGTGCCAGCAGCTTAGAATCCCTGACAACCTCCTACGAGCAGTACTTC	CASSLESLTTSYEQYF
15	TRBV7-8	-	TRBJ1-5	many	TGTGCCAGCAGCTTACAGGGTGGTGGCAATCAGCCCCAGCATTTT	CASSLQGGGNQPQHF
13	TRBV30	TRBD1	TRBJ1-1	-	TGTGCCTGGAGTGTGCGACAGGACAGGGAAGCTTTCTTT	CAWSVRQDREAFF
16	TRBV11-2	TRBD2	TRBJ2-1	many	TGTGCCAGCAGCTTAAATAGCGGGAGGGTTGACAATGAGCAGTTCTTC	CASSLNSGRVDNEQFF
13	TRBV14	-	TRBJ2-3	many	TGTGCCAGCAGCCCCGTAATGACAGATACGCAGTATTTT	CASSPVMTDTQYF
12	TRBV29-1	-	TRBJ2-7	few	TGCATCGTCGGGGGAGGCTCCTACGAACAGTACTTC	CIVGGGSYEQYF
14	TRBV19	-	TRBJ1-2	few	TGTGCCAGTAGTCCGTCAGGAGTGAACTATGGCTACACCTTC	CASSPSGVNYGYTF
14	TRBV20-1	-	TRBJ1-5	-	TGCAGTGCTAGACAGGGCGGGGGAAATGAGCCCCAGCATTTT	CSARQGGGNEPQHF
12	TRBV9	-	TRBJ2-1	-	TGTGCCAGCAGCGCACGGGGACATGAGCAGTTCTTC	CASSARGHEQFF
15	TRBV11-2	TRBD1	TRBJ1-3	-	TGTGCCAGCAGCCTAGGGGGCAGTTCCGGAAACACCATATATTTT	CASSLGGSSGNTIYF
14	TRBV6-1	-	TRBJ1-2	-	TGTGCCAGCAGGCTTCAGGGAGAGGCTCGCGGCTACACCTTC	CASRLQGEARGYTF